This T cell receptor beta chain stems from a study of identical twins. Study-wide findings and caveats: With monozygotic twins, out-of-frame TCR alpha sharing exceeded what models estimated. The study drew conclusions from cross-sectional statistical analysis, not from following the same donors. Within cord blood, abundant beta clonotypes carried fewer insertions, but memory repertoires showed no such trend. Twin pairs' shared out-of-frame alpha sequences were enriched in low generation probability.

Germline V lookup: CDR1 SQVTM, CDR2 ANQGSEA. There are 14 residues in the CDR3. J gave up 4 bases and V 6 bases, and 9 bases lay outside the gene matches. In TCRdb, the 5' RACE reads were re-called with MiXCR into one record per CDR3 protein. This table holds 420,000 or so distinct CDR3 sequences, about 18% found once. This clonotype was seen more than once but under ten times. Antigen unknown. J is TRBJ1-5 and V is TRBV29-1; 7 nucleotides align to TRBD1. The receptor was isolated from a man aged 50 to 59 in good health. Sequenced material: naive T cells sorted from blood. For the CDR3, the DNA is TGCAGCGTCGCCCCGACAGGGAAGAATCAGCCCCAGCATTTT. Protein: CSVAPTGKNQPQHF.